One T cell receptor (beta chain) is described in this entry. Its target is unknown. Amplification used 60 Vbeta primers and 13 Jbeta primers. Assay: immunoSEQ multiplex PCR; the TCRdb copy retains only in-frame clones and omits some. The sample has around 94,000 clones, approximately 64% seen once. There are 15 residues in the CDR3. Germline CDR1 reads MNHNS; CDR2 reads SASEGT. Trimming stripped 10 bases from V and 4 bases from J, with 22 bases between. This specimen comes from a study of cytomegalovirus exposure and HLA in healthy donors. Study-level background: A previous analysis identified around 120 million unique TCR beta sequences derived from some 170 million T cells.

Whole-study findings and limits: What a later analysis showed was that several of the most significant clusters appeared linked to common viral pathogens.

The receptor was derived from a human donor in good health. The chain is built from TRBV6-1 and TRBJ1-1, with D hard to call. Material for sequencing was PBMCs. The CDR3 DNA follows: TGTGCCAACGACGAAGACGGCTTCCGGGGCACTGAAGCTTTCTTT. Amino acids: CANDEDGFRGTEAFF.